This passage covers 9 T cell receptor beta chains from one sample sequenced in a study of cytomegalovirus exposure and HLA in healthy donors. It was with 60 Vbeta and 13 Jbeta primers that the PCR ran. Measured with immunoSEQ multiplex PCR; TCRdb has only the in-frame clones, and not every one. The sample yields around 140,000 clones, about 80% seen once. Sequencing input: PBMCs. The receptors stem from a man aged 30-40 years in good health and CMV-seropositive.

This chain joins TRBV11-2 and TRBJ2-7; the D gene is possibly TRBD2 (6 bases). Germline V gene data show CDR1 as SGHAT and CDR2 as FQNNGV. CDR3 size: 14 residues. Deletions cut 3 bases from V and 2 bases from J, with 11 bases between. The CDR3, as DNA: TGTGCCAGCAGCTTTCAAGCGGGCCCCTACGAGCAGTACTTC. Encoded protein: CASSFQAGPYEQYF.

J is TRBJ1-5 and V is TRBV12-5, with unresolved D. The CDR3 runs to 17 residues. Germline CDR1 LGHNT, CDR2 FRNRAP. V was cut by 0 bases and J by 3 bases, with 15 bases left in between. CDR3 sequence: CASGLVMIRGDNQPQHF. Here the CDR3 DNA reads TGTGCTAGTGGTTTGGTAATGATCAGAGGAGACAATCAGCCCCAGCATTTT.

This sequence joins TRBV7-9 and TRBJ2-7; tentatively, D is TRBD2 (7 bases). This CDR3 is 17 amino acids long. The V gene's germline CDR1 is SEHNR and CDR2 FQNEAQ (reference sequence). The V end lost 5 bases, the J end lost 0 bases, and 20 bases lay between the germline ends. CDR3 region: CASSPEGGGQSSYEQYF. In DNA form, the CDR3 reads TGTGCCAGCAGCCCAGAGGGGGGGGGCCAAAGCTCCTACGAGCAGTACTTC.

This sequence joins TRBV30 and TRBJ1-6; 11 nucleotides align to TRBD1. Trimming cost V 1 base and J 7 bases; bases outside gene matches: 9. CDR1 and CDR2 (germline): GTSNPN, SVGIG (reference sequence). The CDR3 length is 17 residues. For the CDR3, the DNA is TGTGCCTGGAGTGCGCCCCGGGACAGGGGGTGGAATTCACCCCTCCACTTT. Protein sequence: CAWSAPRDRGWNSPLHF. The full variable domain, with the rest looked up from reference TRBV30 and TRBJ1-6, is SQTIHQWPATLVQPVGSPLSLECTVEGTSNPNLYWYRQAAGRGLQLLFYSVGIGQISSEVPQNLSASRPQDRQFILSSKKLLLSDSGFYLCAWSAPRDRGWNSPLHFGNGTRLTVT.

CDR3 sequence (DNA): TGTGCCAGCAGTGAGGGGACAGGGGAAGAGACCCAGTACTTC. This gives the protein CASSEGTGEETQYF. The V and J genes are TRBV25-1 and TRBJ2-5, with 10 bases that match TRBD1. The CDR3 contains 14 residues. Trimming cost V 3 bases and J 3 bases; bases outside gene matches: 1. Per the germline V gene, CDR1 is MGHDK and CDR2 is SYGVNS.

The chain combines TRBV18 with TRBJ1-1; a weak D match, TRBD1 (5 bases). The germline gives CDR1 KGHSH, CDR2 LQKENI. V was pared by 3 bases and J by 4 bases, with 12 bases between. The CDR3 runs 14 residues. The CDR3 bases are TGTGCCAGCTCACCCCCGGGGGGGGGCACTGAAGCTTTCTTT. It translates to CASSPPGGGTEAFF.

The CDR3 sequence: CASTQIGTSVSNEQFF. The CDR3 nucleotides read TGTGCCAGCACCCAAATCGGGACTAGCGTATCTAATGAGCAGTTCTTC. The chain recombines TRBV28 with TRBJ2-1; 10 bases line up with TRBD2. The junction had 13 bases not matched to a gene; V was cut back by 7 bases and J by 7 bases. The germline V gene encodes CDR1 MDHEN and CDR2 SYDVKM. This CDR3 has 16 residues.

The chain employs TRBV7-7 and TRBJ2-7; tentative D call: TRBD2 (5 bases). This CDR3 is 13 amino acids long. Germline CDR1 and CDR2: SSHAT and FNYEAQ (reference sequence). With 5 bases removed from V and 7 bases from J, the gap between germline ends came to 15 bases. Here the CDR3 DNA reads TGTGCCAGCAGCCCCGGCCGAAGAGGGGAGCAGTACTTC. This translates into CASSPGRRGEQYF.

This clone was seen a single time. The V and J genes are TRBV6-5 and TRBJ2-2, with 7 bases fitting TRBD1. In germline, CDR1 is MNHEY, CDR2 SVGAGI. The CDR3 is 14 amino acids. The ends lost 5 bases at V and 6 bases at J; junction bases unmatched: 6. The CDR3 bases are TGTGCCAGCAGTCCCTTAACAGGGGCCGGGGAGCTGTTTTTT. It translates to CASSPLTGAGELFF.